Below are 21 T cell receptor beta chains sequenced from a single sample in a study of cytomegalovirus exposure and HLA in healthy donors. TCRdb's copy holds only in-frame clones and misses some; the assay was immunoSEQ multiplex PCR. The table records 200,000 to 300,000 clones, about 90% of them present only once. Sequencing input: PBMCs. The receptors derive from a woman aged 25 to 39 in good health and CMV-seronegative.

The sample holds a few counts of this clone. The chain combines TRBV27 with TRBJ1-2; 8 bases match TRBD1. Germline V gene data show CDR1 as MNHEY and CDR2 as SMNVEV (reference sequence). The CDR3 has 14 residues. The V and J ends lost 5 bases and 5 bases, in that order; junction bases with no gene match: 7. The CDR3 sequence is CASSVGQGGYGYTF. The CDR3 DNA reads TGTGCCAGCAGTGTAGGACAGGGCGGGTATGGCTACACCTTC.

The chain is built from TRBV19 and TRBJ1-5; D may be TRBD1 (6 bases). Per germline, CDR1 LNHDA and CDR2 SQIVND (reference sequence). With 0 bases removed from V and 13 bases from J, the gap between germline ends came to 13 bases. This CDR3 comprises 13 residues. The CDR3 nucleotides are TGTGCCAGTAGTATAGATGGTAACAGGGAGCAGCATTTT. It translates to CASSIDGNREQHF.

This clone has just a few counts. This chain links TRBV7-3 with TRBJ2-2; D is perhaps TRBD2 (6 bases). The ends were cut back, 1 base at V and 0 bases at J, with 15 bases in the middle. Germline V CDR1 and CDR2: SGHTA, FQGTGA. The CDR3 length is 18 residues. The DNA for the CDR3 is TGTGCCAGCAGCTTAATGGGCGGGAAGAACGCGAACACCGGGGAGCTGTTTTTT. This gives the protein CASSLMGGKNANTGELFF. Filled out from reference TRBV7-3 and TRBJ2-2, the complete variable domain reads GAGVSQTPSNKVTEKGKYVELRCDPISGHTALYWYRQSLGQGPEFLIYFQGTGAADDSGLPNDRFFAVRPEGSVSTLKIQRTERGDSAVYLCASSLMGGKNANTGELFFGEGSRLTVL.

This sequence joins TRBV5-1 and TRBJ1-2, with 10 bases that match TRBD1. The J segment lost 4 bases and the V segment lost 6 bases, leaving 6 bases of the junction unmatched. The CDR3 covers 14 residues. The germline CDR1 and CDR2 sequences are SGHRS and YFSETQ. The CDR3 DNA is TGCGCCAGCACCGGGGACAGGGGATCCTATGGCTACACCTTC. This translates into CASTGDRGSYGYTF.

The V call is TRBV4-3, the J call TRBJ2-6; D possibly corresponds to TRBD1 (6 bases). This CDR3 has 15 residues. Per germline, CDR1 LGHNA and CDR2 YSLEER. Trimming removed 4 bases at V and 3 bases at J, with 10 bases between. As DNA, the CDR3 is TGCGCCAGCAGCCCAGGGGTACGTGGGGCCAACGTCCTGACTTTC. Protein: CASSPGVRGANVLTF.

V is TRBV5-1 and J is TRBJ2-7; weak D call: TRBD1 (5 bases). Between the trimmed V and J ends, which lost 0 bases and 0 bases, there was a span of 10 bases. This CDR3 comprises 15 residues. Germline lookup yields CDR1 SGHRS and CDR2 YFSETQ. Here the CDR3 DNA reads TGCGCCAGCAGCTTGGAAGGGGCCCTCTCCTACGAGCAGTACTTC. This codes for CASSLEGALSYEQYF.

This clone came up once. The chain employs TRBV6-4 and TRBJ1-5, with D possibly being TRBD1 (5 bases). This CDR3 contains 13 residues. CDR1 is MRHNA and CDR2 is SNTAGT in the germline V gene. The V end lost 7 bases, the J end lost 8 bases, and 15 bases lay between the germline ends. DNA of the CDR3: TGTGCCAGCAACTCAGGGAAGGAGGAGCCCCAGCATTTT. This gives the protein CASNSGKEEPQHF.

This clone was seen more than once but under ten times. CDR3 sequence: CASSPGQEVTEAFF. CDR3 DNA sequence: TGTGCCAGCAGTCCCGGACAGGAAGTCACTGAAGCTTTCTTT. This chain links TRBV6-6 with TRBJ1-1; 7 bases match TRBD1. The CDR3 contains 14 residues. Germline CDR1 MNHNY, CDR2 SVGAGI (reference sequence). V shed 5 bases, J shed 4 bases, and the junction held 7 bases outside the gene matches.

This chain uses TRBV9 with TRBJ2-1; the D call may be TRBD1 or TRBD2 (5 bases each). Germline V gene lookup returns CDR1 SGDLS and CDR2 YYNGEE. This CDR3 spans 15 amino acids. With 5 bases removed from V and 13 bases from J, the gap between germline ends came to 25 bases. The CDR3: CASSLGGTGQVSQFF. The CDR3 coding sequence is TGTGCCAGCAGTCTAGGAGGCACAGGCCAGGTTTCCCAGTTCTTC.

The DNA of the CDR3 is TGTGCCAGCAGTTCCTTACTAGTTCCACCCGGGGAGCTGTTTTTT. Its translation: CASSSLLVPPGELFF. The chain links TRBV28 to TRBJ2-2, with D perhaps matching TRBD2 (5 bases). The length of the CDR3 is 15 residues. V lost 4 bases and J 6 bases, leaving 15 bases between the germline ends. CDR1 and CDR2 (germline): MDHEN, SYDVKM.

The sample holds one count of this clone. The J gene is TRBJ2-5, the V gene TRBV27; D is ambiguous. V was trimmed by 3 bases and J by 9 bases, leaving 11 bases between them. The germline gives CDR1 MNHEY, CDR2 SMNVEV (reference sequence). The CDR3 extends over 12 amino acids. The CDR3 DNA follows: TGTGCCAGCAGTTTCAGGTCTGGGCCCCAGTACTTC. Translation gives CASSFRSGPQYF.

This clone has only one observation. The chain joins TRBV5-1 to TRBJ1-4, with 8 bases identical to TRBD1. V trimming: 2 bases; J trimming: 7 bases; junction bases outside the gene matches: 10. This CDR3 contains 16 residues. Germline assignment: CDR1 SGHRS and CDR2 YFSETQ. The CDR3, as DNA: TGCGCCAGCAGCTTTGGAGATAGACAGGGGAGTGAAAAACTGTTTTTT. Amino acids: CASSFGDRQGSEKLFF.

The chain uses TRBV6-4 and TRBJ2-2; no reliable D call. Germline V gene lookup returns CDR1 MRHNA and CDR2 SNTAGT. V lost 4 bases, J lost 5 bases, and 11 bases lay in between. The CDR3 has 14 residues. CDR3 in amino acids: CASSVSLGTGELFF. CDR3 bases: TGTGCCAGCAGTGTTTCCTTGGGTACCGGGGAGCTGTTTTTT.

This clone was seen a single time. V is TRBV7-8 and J is TRBJ2-5; a weak D match, TRBD2 (6 bases). Germline CDR1 and CDR2: SGHVS and FQNEAQ. The CDR3 is 16 amino acids. V lost 1 base and J lost 4, with 16 bases in between. The CDR3 protein is CASSLVGGRQSETQYF. The DNA of the CDR3 is TGTGCCAGCAGCTTAGTAGGTGGGAGGCAGTCAGAGACCCAGTACTTC.

This sequence joins TRBV4-3 and TRBJ1-2; D perhaps matches TRBD1 (5 bases). The ends were cut back, 5 bases at V and 0 bases at J, with 13 bases in the middle. This CDR3 is built from 15 residues. CDR1 is LGHNA and CDR2 is YSLEER in the germline V gene. The CDR3 loop reads CASSVNRNTNYGYTF. The DNA for the CDR3 is TGCGCCAGCAGCGTGAACAGGAATACTAACTATGGCTACACCTTC.

V and J are TRBV6-1 and TRBJ2-1; 7 positions agree with TRBD2. The trim removed 6 bases at V and 16 bases at J, leaving 9 bases unmatched. Germline V CDR1 and CDR2: MNHNS, SASEGT. The CDR3 is made up of 11 amino acids. CDR3 in amino acids: CASRIAGPSFF. The CDR3 DNA reads TGTGCCAGCAGGATAGCGGGCCCTAGCTTCTTC.

CDR3: CASSPGVGTGELFF. In DNA, the CDR3 is TGTGCCAGCAGCCCAGGGGTCGGCACCGGGGAGCTGTTTTTT. The chain has TRBV7-9 and TRBJ2-2; the D gene is possibly TRBD1 (6 bases). The CDR3 is 14 residues long. Germline V CDR1 and CDR2: SEHNR, FQNEAQ (reference sequence). Trimming cost V 5 bases and J 4 bases, with 11 bases left between them.

The chain links TRBV4-1 to TRBJ1-4, with unresolved D. Germline V gene lookup returns CDR1 MGHRA and CDR2 YSYEKL. V lost 4 bases, J lost 4 bases, and 10 bases lay in between. The CDR3 runs to 14 residues. CDR3 nucleotides: TGCGCCAGCAGCCCCCGGGAGGATAATGAAAAACTGTTTTTT. This sequence encodes CASSPREDNEKLFF.

The V call is TRBV16, the J call TRBJ2-7; D gene unclear. V dropped 6 bases and J dropped 4 bases, with 10 bases sitting between them. CDR3 length equals 12 residues. The germline gives CDR1 KGHSY, CDR2 FQNENV. The CDR3 region is CASSDPQYEQYF. CDR3 coding DNA: TGTGCCAGCAGTGATCCTCAGTACGAGCAGTACTTC.

V usage is TRBV5-6 and J usage is TRBJ2-3, with D possibly TRBD2 on 6 matching bases. The length of the CDR3 is 13 residues. The germline V gene has CDR1 SGHDT and CDR2 YYEEEE. V was clipped by 4 bases and J by 9 bases, with 15 bases between them. CDR3 bases: TGTGCCAGCAGCGTCCGGGACTTAAACACGCAGTATTTT. Translation gives CASSVRDLNTQYF.

The rearrangement uses TRBV12-5 and TRBJ2-1, with 9 bases matching TRBD1. Trimming removed 7 bases from V and 3 bases from J; junction bases left unmatched: 13. The CDR3 runs 17 residues. CDR1 is LGHNT, CDR2 FRNRAP, per germline. The DNA for the CDR3 is TGTGCTAGTGCCCGCTCGGTCGGGACAGGGATCTACAATGAGCAGTTCTTC. It specifies CASARSVGTGIYNEQFF.